A selection of T cell receptor beta chains follows, all from one sample in a study of cytomegalovirus exposure and HLA in healthy donors. Repertoires were generated with immunoSEQ multiplex PCR, while TCRdb's copy carries only in-frame clones and drops some. The sample shows about 120,000 clones, approximately 88% of them seen only once. What was sequenced was PBMCs. The source of these receptors is a woman in her thirties in good health and CMV-seropositive. The CDR3 runs from the conserved cysteine through the conserved F or W. D genes are given only for firm matches. Clone size, where shown, is once, few, many, or a class for clones that have expanded.

DNA	CDR3	J	size	D	V
TGTGCCAGCATGACAGGGGGCGAACTAGCGGGAGGGGTGGACGTGGACGAGCAGTACTTC	CASMTGGELAGGVDVDEQYF	TRBJ2-7	-	TRBD2	TRBV6-4
TGCGCCAGCAGCCAAGATAGGGCAGGGGCAGAGACCCAGTACTTC	CASSQDRAGAETQYF	TRBJ2-5	-	-	TRBV4-3
TGTGCCAGCAGCTTACGTACAGGGGCCGGAAACACCATATATTTT	CASSLRTGAGNTIYF	TRBJ1-3	-	TRBD1	TRBV7-6
TGCGCCAGCAGCCAAGTTACTAGCGAAATAAAAAGGGGTGCCGGGGAGCTGTTTTTT	CASSQVTSEIKRGAGELFF	TRBJ2-2	-	TRBD2	TRBV4-3
TGTGCCAGCAGCGTCAGTCCCGGGACTAGCGGGAATGAGCAGTTCTTC	CASSVSPGTSGNEQFF	TRBJ2-1	-	TRBD2	TRBV9
TGCGCCAGCAGCCAAGATATTGGGACAAAGGGACAGCCCCAGCATTTT	CASSQDIGTKGQPQHF	TRBJ1-5	-	-	TRBV4-1
TGTGCTAGCAGCTTAGCGCCGACTAGCCCTAGGCAAGAGACCCAGTACTTC	CASSLAPTSPRQETQYF	TRBJ2-5	few	TRBD2	TRBV7-7
TGTGCCAGCAGCGTAGGGGACAGGGGGCGCAATGAGCAGTTCTTC	CASSVGDRGRNEQFF	TRBJ2-1	-	TRBD1	TRBV9
TGTGCCAGCTCACCACCTTTAGGACACTACGAGCAGTACTTC	CASSPPLGHYEQYF	TRBJ2-7	-	-	TRBV18
TGCGCCAGCAGCCAAGACGGACTAGCGGGGGGGCCCGGAAACATTCAGTACTTC	CASSQDGLAGGPGNIQYF	TRBJ2-4	once	TRBD2	TRBV4-1
TGTGCCAGCTCACCTAAAGCGGGGAGCACAGATACGCAGTATTTT	CASSPKAGSTDTQYF	TRBJ2-3	-	TRBD2	TRBV18
TGTGCCAGCAGTACCCACGGGACGCGGGGGGGGAATGAGCAGTTCTTC	CASSTHGTRGGNEQFF	TRBJ2-1	-	TRBD2	TRBV13
TGTGCCAGCAGCTTTATTCCAGCGGGGGGAGATAATGAGCAGTTCTTC	CASSFIPAGGDNEQFF	TRBJ2-1	-	-	TRBV12-1
TGCGCCAGCAGGCGAAGTCTCCGGGACAGTATTACCACTGAAGCTTTCTTT	CASRRSLRDSITTEAFF	TRBJ1-1	-	TRBD1	TRBV5-1
TGTGCCAGCAGCGTAGGTACAGGCGGTTCACCCCTCCACTTT	CASSVGTGGSPLHF	TRBJ1-6	-	-	TRBV9
TGTGCCAGTAGGGTAGCGGGGGGGCCAACAGATACGCAGTATTTT	CASRVAGGPTDTQYF	TRBJ2-3	-	TRBD2	TRBV19
TGCGCCAGCAGCTCCCAAGGGACAGACGGCTACACCTTC	CASSSQGTDGYTF	TRBJ1-2	-	TRBD1	TRBV5-1
TGCGCCAGCAGCTTGGTACTAGCGGGGGGGCCGAATGAGCAGTTCTTC	CASSLVLAGGPNEQFF	TRBJ2-1	-	TRBD2	TRBV5-1
TGTGCCAGCAGTGCGGGTCGGGGGAGCTCCTACGAGCAGTACTTC	CASSAGRGSSYEQYF	TRBJ2-7	-	-	TRBV2
TGTGCCAGCAGCTTATTGGGGGGACCCTACAATGAGCAGTTCTTC	CASSLLGGPYNEQFF	TRBJ2-1	-	-	TRBV7-2
TGTGCCTGCGACAGGGGGCTCCCTGGGGCCAACGTCCTGACTTTC	CACDRGLPGANVLTF	TRBJ2-6	-	TRBD1	TRBV30
TGCGCCAGCAGCCAAGATTTAGTAGGCAGGGGTAAGTCCCAGCCCCTCCACTTT	CASSQDLVGRGKSQPLHF	TRBJ1-6	-	-	TRBV4-3
TGCGCCAGCAGGGCCGGGACAGCTAGCAATCAGCCCCAGCATTTT	CASRAGTASNQPQHF	TRBJ1-5	-	TRBD1	TRBV5-1
TGTGCCAGCAGCGTAGACCCCGGGGTAGCGGGAGTAAACGAGCAGTACTTC	CASSVDPGVAGVNEQYF	TRBJ2-7	-	TRBD2	TRBV9
TGCGCCAGCAGCCAAGAGATGCAGGGAGGCTCACCCCTCCACTTT	CASSQEMQGGSPLHF	TRBJ1-6	-	-	TRBV4-1
TGTGCCTGGAGGCCTGGGCAAGACTACGAGCAGTACTTC	CAWRPGQDYEQYF	TRBJ2-7	-	-	TRBV30
TGTGCCAGTAGCGCAGGACAAACCTACGAGCAGTACTTC	CASSAGQTYEQYF	TRBJ2-7	-	-	TRBV19
TGTGCCAGCAGCCCTCGTCGGGAGTACGAGCAGTACTTC	CASSPRREYEQYF	TRBJ2-7	-	-	TRBV7-2
TGTGCCAGCAGTGCCCGGATAGGGAGCTCGACTGAGCAGTTCTTC	CASSARIGSSTEQFF	TRBJ2-1	-	-	TRBV6-5
TGCGCCAGCAGCCAAGAACCCGCGCGGACTCTGGGCTACGAGCAGTACTTC	CASSQEPARTLGYEQYF	TRBJ2-7	-	-	TRBV4-1
TGTGCCAGCAGTTATAGAGCAAATGAAAAACTGTTTTTT	CASSYRANEKLFF	TRBJ1-4	-	-	TRBV6-6
TGTGCCAGCAGCTTAGGACTCCCTGGACAGGGGCTAGGTGAAAAACTGTTTTTT	CASSLGLPGQGLGEKLFF	TRBJ1-4	-	TRBD1	TRBV11-2
TGTGCCAGTGGGGACAGGGGGCGTAGCACTGAAGCTTTCTTT	CASGDRGRSTEAFF	TRBJ1-1	-	TRBD1	TRBV19
TGTGCCAGCAGCTTTGACAGGGGAGTAGAGCTGTTTTTT	CASSFDRGVELFF	TRBJ2-2	-	TRBD1	TRBV7-2
TGTGCCAGCAGCTTGCTCTCAGGGGATGGCTACACCTTC	CASSLLSGDGYTF	TRBJ1-2	-	-	TRBV13
TGTGCCAGCAGCCCACCTAATCGGGGAACCTACAATGAGCAGTTCTTC	CASSPPNRGTYNEQFF	TRBJ2-1	-	-	TRBV5-4
TGTGCCAGCAGTCCAAAAATCGGTGAGCAGTTCTTC	CASSPKIGEQFF	TRBJ2-1	-	-	TRBV28
TGCAGCGTTGTAGATCGGACTAGCGGGGTTGGGGGTGAGCAGTTCTTC	CSVVDRTSGVGGEQFF	TRBJ2-1	-	TRBD2	TRBV29-1
TGTGCCAGCAGAAGACAGGGGGACGGTGATGGCTACACCTTC	CASRRQGDGDGYTF	TRBJ1-2	once	TRBD1	TRBV6-6